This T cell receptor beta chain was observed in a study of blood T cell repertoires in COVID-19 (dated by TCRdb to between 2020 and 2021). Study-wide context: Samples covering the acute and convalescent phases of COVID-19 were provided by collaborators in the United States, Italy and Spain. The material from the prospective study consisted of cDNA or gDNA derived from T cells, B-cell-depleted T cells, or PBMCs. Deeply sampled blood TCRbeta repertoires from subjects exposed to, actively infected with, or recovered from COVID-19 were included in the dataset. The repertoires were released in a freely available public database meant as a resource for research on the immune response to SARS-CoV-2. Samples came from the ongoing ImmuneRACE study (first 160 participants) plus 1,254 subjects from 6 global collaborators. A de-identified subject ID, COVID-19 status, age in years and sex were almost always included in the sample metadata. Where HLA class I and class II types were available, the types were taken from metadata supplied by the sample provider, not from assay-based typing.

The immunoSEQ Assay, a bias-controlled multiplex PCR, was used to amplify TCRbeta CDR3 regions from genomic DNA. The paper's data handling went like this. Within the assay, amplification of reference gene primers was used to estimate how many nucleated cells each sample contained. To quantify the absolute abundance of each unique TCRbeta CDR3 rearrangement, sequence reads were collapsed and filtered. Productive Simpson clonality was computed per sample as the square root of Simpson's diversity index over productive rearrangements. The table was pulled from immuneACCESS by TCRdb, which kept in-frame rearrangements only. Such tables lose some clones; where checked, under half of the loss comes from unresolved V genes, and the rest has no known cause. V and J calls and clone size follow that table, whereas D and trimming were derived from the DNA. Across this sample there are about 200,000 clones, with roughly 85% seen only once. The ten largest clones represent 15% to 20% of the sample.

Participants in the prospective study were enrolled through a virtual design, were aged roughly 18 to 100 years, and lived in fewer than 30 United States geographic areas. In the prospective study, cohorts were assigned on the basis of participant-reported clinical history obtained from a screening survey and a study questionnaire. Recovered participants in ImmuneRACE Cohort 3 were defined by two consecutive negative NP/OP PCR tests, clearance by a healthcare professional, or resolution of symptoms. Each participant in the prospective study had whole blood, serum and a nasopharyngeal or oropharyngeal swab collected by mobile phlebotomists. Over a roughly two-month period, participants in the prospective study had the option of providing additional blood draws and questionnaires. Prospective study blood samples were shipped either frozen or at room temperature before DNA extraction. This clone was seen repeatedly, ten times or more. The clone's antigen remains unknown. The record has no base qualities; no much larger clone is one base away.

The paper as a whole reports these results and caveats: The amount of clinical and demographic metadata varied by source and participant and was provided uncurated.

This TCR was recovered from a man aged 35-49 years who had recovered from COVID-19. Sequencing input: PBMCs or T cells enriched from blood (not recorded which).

The CDR3 reads as follows: CASSELAENIQYF. The nucleotides are TGTGCCAGCAGTGAACTAGCGGAAAACATTCAGTACTTC. The chain is encoded by TRBV6-1 joined to TRBJ2-4; TRBD2 agrees with 7 junctional bases. Taken from cysteine to phenylalanine, the CDR3 has 13 residues. The CDR3 DNA has 39 bases and is translated from base 1. Germline trimming: 2 bases from V, 5 bases from J; junction bases outside gene matches: 0. Sequences MNHNS (CDR1) and SASEGT (CDR2) are obtained from the germline V gene.